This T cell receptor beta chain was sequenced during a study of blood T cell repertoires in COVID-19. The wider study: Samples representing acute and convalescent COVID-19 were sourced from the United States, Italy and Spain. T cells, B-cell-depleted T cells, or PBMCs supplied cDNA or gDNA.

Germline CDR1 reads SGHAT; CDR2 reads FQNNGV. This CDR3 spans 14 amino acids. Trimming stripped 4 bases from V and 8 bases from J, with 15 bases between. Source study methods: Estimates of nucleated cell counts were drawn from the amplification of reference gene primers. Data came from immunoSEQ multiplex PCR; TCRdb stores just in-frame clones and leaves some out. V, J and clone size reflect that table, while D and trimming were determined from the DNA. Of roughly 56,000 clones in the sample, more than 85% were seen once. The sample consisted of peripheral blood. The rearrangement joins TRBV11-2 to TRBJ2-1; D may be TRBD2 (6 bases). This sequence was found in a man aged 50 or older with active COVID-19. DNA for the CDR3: TGTGCCAGCAGCTACTGGAGGGCGACCGATGAGCAGTTCTTC. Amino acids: CASSYWRATDEQFF.